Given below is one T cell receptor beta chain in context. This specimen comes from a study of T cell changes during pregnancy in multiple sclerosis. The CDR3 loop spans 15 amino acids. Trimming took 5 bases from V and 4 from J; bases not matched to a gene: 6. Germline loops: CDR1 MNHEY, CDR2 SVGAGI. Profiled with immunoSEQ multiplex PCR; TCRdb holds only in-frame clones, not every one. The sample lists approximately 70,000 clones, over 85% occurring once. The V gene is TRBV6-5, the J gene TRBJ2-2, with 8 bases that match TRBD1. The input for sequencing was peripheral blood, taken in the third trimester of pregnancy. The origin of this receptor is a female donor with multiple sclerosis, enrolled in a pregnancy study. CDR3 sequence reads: CASSRTGPATGELFF. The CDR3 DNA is TGTGCCAGCAGTAGGACAGGGCCGGCCACCGGGGAGCTGTTTTTT.